This T cell receptor (beta chain) originates from a study of early T cells in non-severe SARS-CoV-2 infection. Study outcomes and limitations: Private and CD4 specificities were missed by VDJdb matching, skewed to anti-spike CD8.

Unique molecular identifier tags were affixed to discrete cDNA molecules. One entry per CDR3 protein, called by TCRdb with MiXCR from the 5' RACE reads. The sample holds 80,000 to 95,000 distinct CDR3 sequences, 16% seen once. This clonotype was picked up one time. The target antigen is unknown. Trimming shortened V by 3 bases and J by 4 bases, and 16 bases separated the two germline ends. Germline loops: CDR1 MDHEN, CDR2 SYDVKM. CDR3 length: 15 residues. The rearrangement uses TRBV28 and TRBJ2-7; D may correspond to TRBD1 or TRBD2 (5 bases each). Source: whole blood, taken at baseline. The sequence came from an adult who was a healthcare worker with PCR-confirmed SARS-CoV-2 infection or an uninfected control (not recorded which). In DNA form, the CDR3 reads TGTGCCAGCAGTTTGGGTCTCGTGGGGGATTACGAGCAGTACTTC. Translation: CASSLGLVGDYEQYF.